This T cell receptor beta chain was recovered during a study of PD-1 blockade in classical Hodgkin lymphoma. Germline CDR1 is KGHSH and CDR2 is LQKENI. The CDR3 covers 12 residues. The V end lost 3 bases, the J end lost 3 bases, and 5 bases lay between the germline ends. Remarks on this clone: Its target is unknown.

Method: immunoSEQ multiplex PCR; TCRdb's copy keeps in-frame clones and lacks some. This repertoire shows fewer than 100,000 clones, roughly 92% found once; its top ten account for roughly 2.8%. Study results and limitations: The origin of the repertoire differences remains undefined, with disease activity or prior therapy as possible causes. The CD4+ diversity rise by C4D1 was clearest in complete responders. Nivolumab initiation under 1 year post-ASCT meant exclusion.

All patients relapsed after autologous stem cell transplantation, and brentuximab vedotin exposure varied. Progressive disease, partial response or complete response was each patient's best response. The chain links TRBV18 to TRBJ1-1; D is undetermined. This sequence was found in a human donor with classical Hodgkin lymphoma. The input for sequencing was peripheral blood mononuclear cells (PBMCs), taken at baseline. CDR3 DNA sequence: TGTGCCAGCTCACCTCAGGACACTGAAGCTTTCTTT. This encodes CASSPQDTEAFF.